What follows are 4 T cell receptor beta chains derived from one specimen sequenced in a study of T cells after yellow fever vaccination. TCRdb recomputed calls from the 5' RACE reads with MiXCR, one row per CDR3 protein. The data show some 160,000 distinct CDR3 sequences, around 9.3% seen once. The input for sequencing was CD8+ T cells sorted from PBMCs, taken 45 days after the yellow fever booster vaccination. These receptors were obtained from a man between 18 and 35 years old who received the YFV17D yellow fever vaccine.

The chain links TRBV29-1 to TRBJ2-2, with D unresolved. Germline CDR1 and CDR2: SQVTM and ANQGSEA. Trimming stripped 5 bases from V and 0 bases from J, with 7 bases between. CDR3 length: 13 amino acids. As DNA, the CDR3 is TGCAGCGTTTTTGGAACGAACACCGGGGAGCTGTTTTTT. It is translated as CSVFGTNTGELFF.

V is TRBV4-1 and J is TRBJ2-5, with 10 bases identical to TRBD1. The CDR3 contains 14 residues. Germline V lookup: CDR1 MGHRA, CDR2 YSYEKL. Trimming at V came to 4 bases and at J to 5 bases, leaving 4 bases not matched to a gene. CDR3 sequence (DNA): TGCGCCAGCAGCCTACGACAGGGGGCTGAGACCCAGTACTTC. It encodes CASSLRQGAETQYF.

CDR3 nucleotides: TGCGCCAGCAGCCACGGGGTCGCGCAAGAGACCCAGTACTTC. The encoded protein is CASSHGVAQETQYF. The chain joins TRBV4-3 to TRBJ2-5; maybe TRBD2 (5 bases). V lost 3 bases to trimming and J lost 2 bases, with 10 bases between them. The CDR3 is 14 residues long. Looked up from germline, CDR1 is LGHNA and CDR2 is YSLEER.

This chain connects TRBV29-1 to TRBJ2-1; TRBD1 agrees at 7 bases. The germline gives CDR1 SQVTM, CDR2 ANQGSEA. V lost 6 bases and J lost 9; bases outside the gene matches: 17. There are 15 residues in the CDR3. Written as DNA, the CDR3 is TGCAGCGTCCTACAGGGAGAATCCCAGGGGGTTGAGCAGTTCTTC. Translation: CSVLQGESQGVEQFF.